This T cell receptor (beta chain) is from a study of blood T cell repertoires in COVID-19. Libraries were prepared by immunoSEQ multiplex PCR; TCRdb keeps only in-frame clonotypes and omits some of them. The table lists roughly 300,000 clones, roughly 85% of them singletons. The TCR sequence derives from a woman between 35 and 50 years old with acute COVID-19. Sequenced sample: PBMCs or T cells enriched from blood (not recorded which).

The CDR3 DNA sequence: TGTGCCAGCAGCTTAAGGACAGGGGGCAGTTCCTATAATTCACCCCTCCACTTT. Translation gives CASSLRTGGSSYNSPLHF. J is TRBJ1-6 and V is TRBV7-2; 11 nucleotides agree with TRBD1. Looked up from germline, CDR1 is SGHTA and CDR2 is FQGNSA. With V trimmed by 2 bases and J by 1 base, 4 bases remained unmatched. The CDR3 is 18 residues long.